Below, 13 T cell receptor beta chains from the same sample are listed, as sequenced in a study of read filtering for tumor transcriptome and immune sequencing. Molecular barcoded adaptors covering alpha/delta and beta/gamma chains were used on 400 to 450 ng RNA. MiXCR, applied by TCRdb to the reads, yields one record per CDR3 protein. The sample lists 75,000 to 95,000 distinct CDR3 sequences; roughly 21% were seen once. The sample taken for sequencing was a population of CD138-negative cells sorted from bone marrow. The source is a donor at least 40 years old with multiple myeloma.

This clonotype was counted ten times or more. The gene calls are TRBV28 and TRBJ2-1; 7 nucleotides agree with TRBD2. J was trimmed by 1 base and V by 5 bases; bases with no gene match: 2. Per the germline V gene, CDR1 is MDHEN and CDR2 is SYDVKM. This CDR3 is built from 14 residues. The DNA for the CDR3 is TGTGCCAGCAGTAGAGCGGGGTCCTACAATGAGCAGTTCTTC. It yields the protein CASSRAGSYNEQFF. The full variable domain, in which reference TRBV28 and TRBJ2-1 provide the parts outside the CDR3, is DVKVTQSSRYLVKRTGEKVFLECVQDMDHENMFWYRQDPGLGLRLIYFSYDVKMKEKGDIPEGYSVSREKKERFSLILESASTNQTSMYLCASSRAGSYNEQFFGPGTRLTVL.

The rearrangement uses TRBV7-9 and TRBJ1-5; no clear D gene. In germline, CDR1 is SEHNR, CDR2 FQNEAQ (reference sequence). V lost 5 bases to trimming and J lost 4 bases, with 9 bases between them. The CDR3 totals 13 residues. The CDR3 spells CASSATANQPQHF. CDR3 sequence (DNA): TGTGCCAGCAGCGCTACGGCAAATCAGCCCCAGCATTTT.

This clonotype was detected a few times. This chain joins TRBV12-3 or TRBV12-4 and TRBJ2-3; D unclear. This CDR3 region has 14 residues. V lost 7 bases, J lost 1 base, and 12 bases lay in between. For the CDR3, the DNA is TGTGCCAGCAACCCAGGAATAGGCACAGATACGCAGTATTTT. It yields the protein CASNPGIGTDTQYF.

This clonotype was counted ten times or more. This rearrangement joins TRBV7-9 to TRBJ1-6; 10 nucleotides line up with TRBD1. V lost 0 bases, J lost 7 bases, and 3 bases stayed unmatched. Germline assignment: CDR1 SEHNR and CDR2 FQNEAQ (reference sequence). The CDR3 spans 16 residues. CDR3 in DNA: TGTGCCAGCAGCTTAGCGGGACAGGGGTGGAATTCACCCCTCCACTTT. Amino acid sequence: CASSLAGQGWNSPLHF.

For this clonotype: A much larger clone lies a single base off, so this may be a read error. The CDR3 DNA reads as TGCAGTGCTATGAACAGGGAAGCCAAAAGCATTCAGTACTTC. It codes for CSAMNREAKSIQYF. V usage is TRBV20-1 and J usage is TRBJ2-4; tentative D call: TRBD1 (6 bases). This CDR3 contains 14 residues. Per germline, CDR1 DFQATT and CDR2 SNEGSKA (reference sequence).

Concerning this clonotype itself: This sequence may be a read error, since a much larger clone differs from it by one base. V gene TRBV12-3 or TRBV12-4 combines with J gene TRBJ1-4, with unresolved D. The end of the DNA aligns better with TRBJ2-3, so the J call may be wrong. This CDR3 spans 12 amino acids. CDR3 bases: TGTGCCAGCAGTTCAGTATCAGATACGCAGTATTTT. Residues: CASSSVSDTQYF.

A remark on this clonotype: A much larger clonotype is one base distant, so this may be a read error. The CDR3 sequence is CASRRQGRGNTEAFF. CDR3 nucleotides: TGTGCCAGCAGACGACAGGGGCGCGGGAACACTGAAGCTTTCTTT. V is TRBV12-3 or TRBV12-4 and J is TRBJ1-1; 8 nucleotides match TRBD1. The CDR3 is 15 amino acids. V was clipped by 6 bases and J by 1 base; unmatched bases: 7.

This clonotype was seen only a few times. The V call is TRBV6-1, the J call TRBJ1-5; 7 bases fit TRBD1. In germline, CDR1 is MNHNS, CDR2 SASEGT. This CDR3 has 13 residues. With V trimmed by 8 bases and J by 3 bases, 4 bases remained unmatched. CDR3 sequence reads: CASAGQPNQPQHF. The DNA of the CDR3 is TGTGCCAGCGCGGGACAGCCCAATCAGCCCCAGCATTTT.

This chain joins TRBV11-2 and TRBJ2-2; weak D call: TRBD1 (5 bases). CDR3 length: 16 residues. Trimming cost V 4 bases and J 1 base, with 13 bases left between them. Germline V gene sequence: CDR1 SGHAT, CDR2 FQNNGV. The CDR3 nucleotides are TGTGCCAGCAGCTCCCGCCTCAGGGTGAACACCGGGGAGCTGTTTTTT. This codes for CASSSRLRVNTGELFF. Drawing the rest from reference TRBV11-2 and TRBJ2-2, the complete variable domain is EAGVAQSPRYKIIEKRQSVAFWCNPISGHATLYWYQQILGQGPKLLIQFQNNGVVDDSQLPKDRFSAERLKGVDSTLKIQPAKLEDSAVYLCASSSRLRVNTGELFFGEGSRLTVL.

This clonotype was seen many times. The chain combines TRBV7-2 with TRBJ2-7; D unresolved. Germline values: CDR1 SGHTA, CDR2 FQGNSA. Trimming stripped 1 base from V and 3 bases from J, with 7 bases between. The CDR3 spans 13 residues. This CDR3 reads CASSLVGGYEQYF. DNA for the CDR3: TGTGCCAGCAGCTTAGTCGGCGGCTACGAGCAGTACTTC.

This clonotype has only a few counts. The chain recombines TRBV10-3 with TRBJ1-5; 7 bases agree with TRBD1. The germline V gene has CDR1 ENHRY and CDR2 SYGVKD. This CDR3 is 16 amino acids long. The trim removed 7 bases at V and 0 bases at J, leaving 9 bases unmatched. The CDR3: CAINEQGPYSNQPQHF. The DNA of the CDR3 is TGTGCCATCAATGAACAGGGGCCTTATAGCAATCAGCCCCAGCATTTT.

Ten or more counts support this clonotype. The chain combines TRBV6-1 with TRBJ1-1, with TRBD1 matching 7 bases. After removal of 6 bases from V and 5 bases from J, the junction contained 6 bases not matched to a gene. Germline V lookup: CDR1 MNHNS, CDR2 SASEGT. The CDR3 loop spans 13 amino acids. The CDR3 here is CASREQGRTEAFF. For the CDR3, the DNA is TGTGCCAGCAGGGAACAGGGGCGGACTGAAGCTTTCTTT.

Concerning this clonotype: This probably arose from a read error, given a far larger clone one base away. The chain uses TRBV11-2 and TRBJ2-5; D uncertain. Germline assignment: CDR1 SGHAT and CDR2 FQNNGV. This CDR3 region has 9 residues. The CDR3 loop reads CASQETQHF. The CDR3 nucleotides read TGTGCCAGTCAAGAGACCCAGCACTTC.